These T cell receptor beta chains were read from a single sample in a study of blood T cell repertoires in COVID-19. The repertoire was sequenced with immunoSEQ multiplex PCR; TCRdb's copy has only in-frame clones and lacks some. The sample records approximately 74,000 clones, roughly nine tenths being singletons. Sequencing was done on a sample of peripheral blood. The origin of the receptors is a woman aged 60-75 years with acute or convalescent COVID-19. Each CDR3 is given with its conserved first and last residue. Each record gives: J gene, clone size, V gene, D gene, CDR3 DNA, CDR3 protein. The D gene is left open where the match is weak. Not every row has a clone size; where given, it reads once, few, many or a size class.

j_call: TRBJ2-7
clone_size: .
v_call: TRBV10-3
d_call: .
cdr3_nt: TGTGCCATCAGTGAGCAGGGAAGCTACGAGCAGTACTTC
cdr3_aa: CAISEQGSYEQYF

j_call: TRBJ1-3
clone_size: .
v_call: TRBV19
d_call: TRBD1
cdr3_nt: TGTGCCAGCGCCTTGGGACAGCTCTCTGGAAACACCATATATTTT
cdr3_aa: CASALGQLSGNTIYF

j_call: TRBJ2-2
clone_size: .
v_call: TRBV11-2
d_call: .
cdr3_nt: TGTGCCAGCAGCATAACTCGGAGGGCCGACACCGGGGAGCTGTTTTTT
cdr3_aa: CASSITRRADTGELFF

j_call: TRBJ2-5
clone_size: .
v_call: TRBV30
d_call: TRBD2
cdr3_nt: TGTGCCTGGAGTATCTTAGGGACTAGCAAAGAGACCCAGTACTTC
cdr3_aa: CAWSILGTSKETQYF

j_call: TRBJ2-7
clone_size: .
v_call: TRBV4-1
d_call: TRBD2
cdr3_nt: TGCGCCAGCAGCCCAGGACTAGCGGGGGGGATCTACGAGCAGTACTTC
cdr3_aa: CASSPGLAGGIYEQYF

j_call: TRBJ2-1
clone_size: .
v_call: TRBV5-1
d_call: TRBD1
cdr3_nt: TGCGCCAGCAAAGGAACAGGGGGGTACAATGAGCAGTTCTTC
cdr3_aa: CASKGTGGYNEQFF

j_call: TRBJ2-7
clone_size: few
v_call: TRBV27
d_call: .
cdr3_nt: TGTGCCAGCAGTTCCCCCTCTCAGGGGCAATACGAGCAGTACTTC
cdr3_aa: CASSSPSQGQYEQYF

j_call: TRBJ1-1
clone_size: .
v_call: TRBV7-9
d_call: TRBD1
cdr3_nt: TGTGCCAGCAGCTTAGGGACAGGGAACACTGAAGCTTTCTTT
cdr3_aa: CASSLGTGNTEAFF

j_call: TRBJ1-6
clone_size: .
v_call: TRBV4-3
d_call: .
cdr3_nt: TGCGCCAGCAGCCAACTAAGACAGGTTAAGAACTCCTATAATTCACCCCTCCACTTT
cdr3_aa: CASSQLRQVKNSYNSPLHF

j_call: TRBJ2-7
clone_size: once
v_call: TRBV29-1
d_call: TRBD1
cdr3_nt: TGCAGCGCTCGACAGGGGGTGGGCTACGAGCAGTACTTC
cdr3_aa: CSARQGVGYEQYF

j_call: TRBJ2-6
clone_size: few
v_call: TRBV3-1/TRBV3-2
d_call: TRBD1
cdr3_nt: TGTGCCAGCAGCCAACAACCGGGGACAGCCTCTGGGGCCAACGTCCTGACTTTC
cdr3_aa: CASSQQPGTASGANVLTF

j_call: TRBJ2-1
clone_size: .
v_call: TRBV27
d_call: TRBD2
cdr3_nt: TGTGCCAGCAGTATTTCTCCGGGACTAGCGGGGGCCGTCAATAAGCAGTTCTTC
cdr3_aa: CASSISPGLAGAVNKQFF

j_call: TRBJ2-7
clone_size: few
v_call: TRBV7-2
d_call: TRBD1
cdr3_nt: TGTGCCAGCAGCACCAACAGGGGCTACGAGCAGTACTTC
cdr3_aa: CASSTNRGYEQYF

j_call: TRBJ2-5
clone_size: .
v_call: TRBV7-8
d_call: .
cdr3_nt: TGTGCCAGCAGCCGTGGAGGGGTGGGGGAGACCCAGTACTTC
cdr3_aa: CASSRGGVGETQYF

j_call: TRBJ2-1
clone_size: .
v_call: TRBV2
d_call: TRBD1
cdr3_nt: TGTGCCAGTCGATTGACAGGGTTGAATGAGCAGTTCTTC
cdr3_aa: CASRLTGLNEQFF

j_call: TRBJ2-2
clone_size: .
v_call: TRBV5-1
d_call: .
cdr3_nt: TGCGCCAGCAGAGACTTATTGGACACCGGGGAGCTGTTTTTT
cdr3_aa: CASRDLLDTGELFF

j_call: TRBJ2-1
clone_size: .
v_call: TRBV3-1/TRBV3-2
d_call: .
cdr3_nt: TGTGCCAGCAGCCCGGTTGGGGGGTACCCCTACAATGAGCAGTTCTTC
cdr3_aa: CASSPVGGYPYNEQFF

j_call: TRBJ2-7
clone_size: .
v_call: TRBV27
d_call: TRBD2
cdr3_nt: TGTGCCAGCAGTTCGCAAGGACTAGCGGGAGGGTACGAGCAGTACTTC
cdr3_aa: CASSSQGLAGGYEQYF

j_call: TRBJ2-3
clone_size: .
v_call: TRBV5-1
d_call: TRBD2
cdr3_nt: TGCGCCAGCAGCTTCCAAGCGGGGGGGCCTGCAGATACGCAGTATTTT
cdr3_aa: CASSFQAGGPADTQYF

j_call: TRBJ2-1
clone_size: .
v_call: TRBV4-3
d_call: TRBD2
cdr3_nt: TGCGCCAGCAGCCAAGAGGCCGGGACTAGCGACTACAATGAGCAGTTCTTC
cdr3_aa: CASSQEAGTSDYNEQFF

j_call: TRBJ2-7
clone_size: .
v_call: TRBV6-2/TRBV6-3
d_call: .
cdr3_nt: TGTGCCAGCAGTCCGAACGGACAGACCTACGAGCAGTACTTC
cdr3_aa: CASSPNGQTYEQYF

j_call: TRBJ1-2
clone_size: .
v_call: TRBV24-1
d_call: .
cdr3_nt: TGTGCCACCAGTGACCCCGAGGGCTACACCTTC
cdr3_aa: CATSDPEGYTF

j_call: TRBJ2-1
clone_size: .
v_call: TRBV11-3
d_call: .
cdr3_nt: TGTGCCAGCAGCTTCCGACTCGAATCGAATGAGCAGTTCTTC
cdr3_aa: CASSFRLESNEQFF

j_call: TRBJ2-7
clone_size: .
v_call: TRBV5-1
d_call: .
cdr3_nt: TGCGCCAGCCGACCGGCCCCAGGGACCTACGAGCAGTACTTC
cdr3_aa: CASRPAPGTYEQYF

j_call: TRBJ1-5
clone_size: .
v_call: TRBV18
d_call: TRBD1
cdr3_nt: TGTGCCAGCTCACAGACGACAGGGGGCTTTCAGCCCCAGCATTTT
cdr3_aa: CASSQTTGGFQPQHF

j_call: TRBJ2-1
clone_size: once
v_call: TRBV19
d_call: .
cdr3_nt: TGTGCCAGTAGTACACACAAAGACAATGAGCAGTTCTTC
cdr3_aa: CASSTHKDNEQFF

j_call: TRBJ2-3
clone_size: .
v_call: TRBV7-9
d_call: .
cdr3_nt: TGTGCCAGCAGCCCTGCTGTGCAGGTCAGGTATTTT
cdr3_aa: CASSPAVQVRYF

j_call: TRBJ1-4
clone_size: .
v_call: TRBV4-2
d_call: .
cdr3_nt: TGTGCCAGCAGCCAAGAGTCTAGGGGATCCTTTAATGAAAAACTGTTTTTT
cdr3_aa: CASSQESRGSFNEKLFF

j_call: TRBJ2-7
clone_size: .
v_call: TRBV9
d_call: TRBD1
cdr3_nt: TGTGCCAGCAGCGAAGGACAGGGGGGCGAGCAGTACTTC
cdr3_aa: CASSEGQGGEQYF

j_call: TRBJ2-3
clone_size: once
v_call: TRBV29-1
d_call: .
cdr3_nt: TGCAGCGTTGAAGATCCGCGCGTGAATACGCAGTATTTT
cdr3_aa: CSVEDPRVNTQYF

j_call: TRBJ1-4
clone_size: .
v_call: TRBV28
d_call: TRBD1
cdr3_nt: TGTGCCAGCAGTTTGGGACAGGGTGGATCGGCTAATGAAAAACTGTTTTTT
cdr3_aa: CASSLGQGGSANEKLFF

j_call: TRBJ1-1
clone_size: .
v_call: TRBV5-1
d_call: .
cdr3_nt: TGCGCCAGCAGCCCAAACCCGGGGAACACTGAAGCTTTCTTT
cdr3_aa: CASSPNPGNTEAFF

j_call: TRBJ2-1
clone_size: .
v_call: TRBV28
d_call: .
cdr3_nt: TGTGCCAGCAGTTTGAGTATTAGCGGCCTATCAGGGTACAATGAGCAGTTCTTC
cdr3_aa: CASSLSISGLSGYNEQFF

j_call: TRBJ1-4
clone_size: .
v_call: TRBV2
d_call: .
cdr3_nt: TGTGCCAGCAGTGTGGGAGGAGGCGATGAAAAACTGTTTTTT
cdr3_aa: CASSVGGGDEKLFF

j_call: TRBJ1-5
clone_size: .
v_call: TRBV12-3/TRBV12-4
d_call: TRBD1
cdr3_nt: TGTGCCAGCACGCAGGGGGATCAGCCCCAGCATTTT
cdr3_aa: CASTQGDQPQHF

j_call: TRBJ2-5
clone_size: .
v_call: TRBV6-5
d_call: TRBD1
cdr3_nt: TGTGCCAGCAGTACACAGGGGACCCAAGAGACCCAGTACTTC
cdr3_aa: CASSTQGTQETQYF

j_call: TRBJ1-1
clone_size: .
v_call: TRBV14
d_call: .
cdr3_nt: TGTGCCAGCAGCCAGGATCCAGGGAGGATCACTGAAGCTTTCTTT
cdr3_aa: CASSQDPGRITEAFF

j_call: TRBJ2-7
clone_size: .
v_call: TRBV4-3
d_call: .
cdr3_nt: TGCGCCAGCTCAAAAGGGTTGGACAACTCCTACGAGCAGTACTTC
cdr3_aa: CASSKGLDNSYEQYF

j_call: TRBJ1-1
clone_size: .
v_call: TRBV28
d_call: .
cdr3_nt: TGTGCCAGCAGTCGGACTTGGAACACTGAAGCTTTCTTT
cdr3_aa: CASSRTWNTEAFF

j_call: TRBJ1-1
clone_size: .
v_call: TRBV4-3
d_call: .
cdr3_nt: TGCGCCAGCAGCCCGCTCGACGGGGGGGACACTGAAGCTTTCTTT
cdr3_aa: CASSPLDGGDTEAFF

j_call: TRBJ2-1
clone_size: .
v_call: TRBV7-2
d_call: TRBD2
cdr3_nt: TGTGCCAGCAGACAACTAGCGGGGGCCTACAATGAGCAGTTCTTC
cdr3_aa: CASRQLAGAYNEQFF

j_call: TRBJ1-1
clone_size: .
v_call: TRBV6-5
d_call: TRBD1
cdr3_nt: TGTGCCAGCAGTCGGGACAGGGCGAACACTGAAGCTTTCTTT
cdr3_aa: CASSRDRANTEAFF

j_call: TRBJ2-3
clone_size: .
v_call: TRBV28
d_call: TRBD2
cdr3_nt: TGTGCCAGCAGTCCTAGGACTAGCGGGAGCCTAAGCACAGATACGCAGTATTTT
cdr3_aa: CASSPRTSGSLSTDTQYF

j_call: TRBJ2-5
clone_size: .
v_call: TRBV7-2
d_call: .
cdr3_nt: TGTGCCAGCAGCCCCGTTGTAGAGACCCAGTACTTC
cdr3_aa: CASSPVVETQYF

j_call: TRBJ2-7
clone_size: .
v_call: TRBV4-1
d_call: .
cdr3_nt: TGCGCCAGCAGCCAAGAGGCGGAATTCACCTACGAGCAGTACTTC
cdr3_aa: CASSQEAEFTYEQYF

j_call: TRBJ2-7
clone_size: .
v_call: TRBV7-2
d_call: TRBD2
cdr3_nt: TGTGCCAGCAGCTTAATTTCGGGAGGGCTAGGGAACTCCTACGAGCAGTACTTC
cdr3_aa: CASSLISGGLGNSYEQYF

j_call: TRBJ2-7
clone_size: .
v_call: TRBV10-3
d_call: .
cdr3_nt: TGTGCCATCAGTGAGTCGTGGGAGAACGAGCAGTACTTC
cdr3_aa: CAISESWENEQYF

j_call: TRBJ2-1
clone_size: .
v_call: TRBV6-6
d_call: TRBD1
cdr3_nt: TGTGCCAGCAGTCCTTGGACAGGGAATGAGCAGTTCTTC
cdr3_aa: CASSPWTGNEQFF

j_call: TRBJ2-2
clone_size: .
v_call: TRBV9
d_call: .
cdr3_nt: TGTGCCAGCAGCGTTTCCCCTAGCGGGGAGCTGTTTTTT
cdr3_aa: CASSVSPSGELFF

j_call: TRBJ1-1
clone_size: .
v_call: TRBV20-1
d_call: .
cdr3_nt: TGCAGTGCTAGTTGGATGGGAGTGGACACTGAAGCTTTCTTT
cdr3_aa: CSASWMGVDTEAFF

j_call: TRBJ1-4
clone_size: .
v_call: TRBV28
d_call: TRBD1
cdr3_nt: TGTGCCAGCAGTTTCCCCCGGACAGGGAATGAAAAACTGTTTTTT
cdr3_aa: CASSFPRTGNEKLFF